Below, 3 T cell receptor beta chains from the same sample are listed, as sequenced in a study of CD8 T cells in ankylosing spondylitis. From the 5' RACE reads, TCRdb called clonotypes with MiXCR, one entry per CDR3 protein. Altogether 300,000 to 350,000 distinct CDR3 sequences are present, around 10% being singletons, with the ten largest covering 9.1%. Sequences were obtained from blood, either unsorted or a sorted T cell fraction (not recorded which). These receptors were collected from a female donor with ankylosing spondylitis or in good health (not recorded which).

The sample holds many counts of this clonotype. The genes are TRBV2 and TRBJ1-2, with a weak D call TRBD1 (5 bases). The CDR3 spans 14 residues. CDR1 and CDR2 (germline): SNHLY, FYNNEI. The V end lost 7 bases, the J end lost 6 bases, and 18 bases lay between the germline ends. CDR3 in DNA: TGTGCCAGCACTAGTTCGGCAGGGTCCCATGGCTACACCTTC. Translating gives CASTSSAGSHGYTF.

This clonotype turned up a few times. The chain links TRBV5-1 to TRBJ2-7; D call uncertain. The CDR3 has 15 residues. With 1 base removed from V and 0 bases from J, the gap between germline ends came to 11 bases. CDR1 and CDR2 (germline): SGHRS, YFSETQ. The CDR3 loop is CASSLPRGNSYEQYF. As DNA, the CDR3 is TGCGCCAGCAGCTTGCCGCGCGGCAACTCCTACGAGCAGTACTTC.

This clonotype was observed at least ten times. V gene TRBV10-3 combines with J gene TRBJ2-4, with D unresolved. Germline loops: CDR1 ENHRY, CDR2 SYGVKD. V was trimmed by 2 bases and J by 8 bases, leaving 10 bases between them. The CDR3 sequence is 13 residues long. The CDR3 here is CAISEIARDIQYF. The CDR3, as DNA: TGTGCCATCAGTGAGATCGCCCGGGACATTCAGTACTTC.